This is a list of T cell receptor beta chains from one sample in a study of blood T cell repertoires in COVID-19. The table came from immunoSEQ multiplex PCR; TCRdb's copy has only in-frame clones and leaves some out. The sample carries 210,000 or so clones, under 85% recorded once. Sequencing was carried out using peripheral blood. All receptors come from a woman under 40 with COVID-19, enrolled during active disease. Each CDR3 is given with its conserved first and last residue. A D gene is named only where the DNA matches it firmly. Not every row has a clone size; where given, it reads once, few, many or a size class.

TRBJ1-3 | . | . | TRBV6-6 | CASSRPRNTIYF | TGTGCCAGCAGCCGTCCTAGAAACACCATATATTTT
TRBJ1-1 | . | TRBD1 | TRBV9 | CAVIRDRVMNTEAFF | TGTGCCGTCATAAGGGACAGGGTCATGAACACTGAAGCTTTCTTT
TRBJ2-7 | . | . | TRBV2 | CASSERGGVSEQYF | TGTGCCAGCAGTGAAAGGGGGGGAGTCAGCGAGCAGTACTTC
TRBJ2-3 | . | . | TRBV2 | CASSESMGPADTQYF | TGTGCCAGCAGTGAAAGTATGGGGCCGGCAGATACGCAGTATTTT
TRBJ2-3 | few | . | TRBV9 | CASSVGTGAASTDTQYF | TGTGCCAGCAGCGTAGGAACAGGAGCCGCTAGCACAGATACGCAGTATTTT
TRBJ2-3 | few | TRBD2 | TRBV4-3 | CASSLGTAGVTDTQYF | TGCGCCAGCAGCTTGGGCACAGCGGGAGTGACAGATACGCAGTATTTT
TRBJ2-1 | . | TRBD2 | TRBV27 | CASGGLAGGYSYNEQFF | TGTGCCAGCGGGGGACTAGCGGGGGGCTACTCCTACAATGAGCAGTTCTTC
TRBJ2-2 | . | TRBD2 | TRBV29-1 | CSVGTSGGIGELFF | TGCAGCGTGGGGACTAGCGGGGGCATTGGGGAGCTGTTTTTT
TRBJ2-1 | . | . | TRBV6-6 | CASKGVPAEQFF | TGTGCCAGCAAAGGGGTTCCCGCTGAGCAGTTCTTC
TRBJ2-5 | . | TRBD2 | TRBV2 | CASSALAGKQETQYF | TGTGCCAGCAGTGCCTTAGCGGGGAAACAAGAGACCCAGTACTTC
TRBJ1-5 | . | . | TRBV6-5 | CASRGTNQPQHF | TGTGCCAGCAGGGGCACCAATCAGCCCCAGCATTTT
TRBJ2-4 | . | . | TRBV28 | CASSPGRENIQYF | TGTGCCAGCAGCCCGGGTCGGGAAAACATTCAGTACTTC
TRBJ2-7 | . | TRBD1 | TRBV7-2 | CASSLVGTGAAYEQYF | TGTGCCAGCAGCTTAGTGGGAACAGGGGCTGCCTACGAGCAGTACTTC
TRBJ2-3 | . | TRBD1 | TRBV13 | CASSHRQGATDTQYF | TGTGCCAGCAGCCACCGACAGGGAGCCACAGATACGCAGTATTTT
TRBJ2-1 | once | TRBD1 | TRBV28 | CASSLLDRSYNEQFF | TGTGCCAGCAGTTTATTGGACAGGTCCTACAATGAGCAGTTCTTC
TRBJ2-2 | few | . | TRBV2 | CASSPLGGSGELFF | TGTGCCAGCAGTCCCCTGGGGGGATCCGGGGAGCTGTTTTTT
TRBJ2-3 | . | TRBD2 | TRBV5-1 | CASRLAGATDTQYF | TGCGCCAGCAGACTAGCGGGGGCCACAGATACGCAGTATTTT
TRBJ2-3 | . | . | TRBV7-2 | CASRLGGGSTDTQYF | TGTGCCAGCAGACTAGGGGGGGGCAGCACAGATACGCAGTATTTT
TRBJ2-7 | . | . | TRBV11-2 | CASSFISVEQYF | TGTGCCAGCAGCTTTATTTCGGTGGAGCAGTACTTC
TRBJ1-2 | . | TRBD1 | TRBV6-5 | CASRQGAGYGYTF | TGTGCCAGCAGACAGGGGGCCGGCTATGGCTACACCTTC
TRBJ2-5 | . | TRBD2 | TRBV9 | CASSRGVEETQYF | TGTGCCAGCAGCCGGGGGGTGGAGGAGACCCAGTACTTC
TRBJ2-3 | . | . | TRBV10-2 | CASSEAQRTWNF | TGCGCCAGCAGTGAAGCCCAGCGAACATGGAATTTT
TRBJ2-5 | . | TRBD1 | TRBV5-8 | CASSFGQGEETQYF | TGTGCCAGCAGCTTCGGACAGGGGGAGGAGACCCAGTACTTC
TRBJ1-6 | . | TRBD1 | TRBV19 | CASSIRGPDNSPLHF | TGTGCCAGTAGTATAAGGGGGCCGGATAATTCACCCCTCCACTTT
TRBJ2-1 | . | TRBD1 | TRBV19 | CASSMGQGLYNEQFF | TGTGCCAGTAGTATGGGACAGGGCCTCTACAATGAGCAGTTCTTC
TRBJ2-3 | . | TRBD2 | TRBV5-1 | CASSSGLAGGPVTDTQYF | TGCGCCAGCAGCAGCGGACTAGCGGGGGGGCCCGTCACAGATACGCAGTATTTT
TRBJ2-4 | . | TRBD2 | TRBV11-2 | CASSWGLAGESIQYF | TGTGCCAGCAGCTGGGGACTAGCGGGAGAAAGCATTCAGTACTTC
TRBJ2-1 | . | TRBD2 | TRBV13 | CASSLGTGTSPWEQFF | TGTGCCAGCAGCTTAGGCACAGGGACTAGCCCCTGGGAGCAGTTCTTC
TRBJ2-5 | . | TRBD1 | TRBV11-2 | CASSLQGAKETQYF | TGTGCCAGCAGCTTACAGGGGGCAAAAGAGACCCAGTACTTC
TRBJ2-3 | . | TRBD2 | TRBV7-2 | CASSSTTSGTDTQYF | TGTGCCAGCAGCTCGACGACTAGCGGCACAGATACGCAGTATTTT
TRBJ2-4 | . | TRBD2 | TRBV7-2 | CASSKGLAGTQNIQYF | TGTGCCAGCAGCAAGGGACTAGCGGGGACCCAAAACATTCAGTACTTC
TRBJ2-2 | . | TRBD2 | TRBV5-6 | CASSLGQLALNTGELFF | TGTGCCAGCAGCTTGGGGCAACTAGCGTTGAACACCGGGGAGCTGTTTTTT
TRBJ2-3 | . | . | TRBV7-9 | CASTPSGGQGSTDTQYF | TGTGCCAGCACCCCCTCGGGCGGTCAGGGGAGCACAGATACGCAGTATTTT